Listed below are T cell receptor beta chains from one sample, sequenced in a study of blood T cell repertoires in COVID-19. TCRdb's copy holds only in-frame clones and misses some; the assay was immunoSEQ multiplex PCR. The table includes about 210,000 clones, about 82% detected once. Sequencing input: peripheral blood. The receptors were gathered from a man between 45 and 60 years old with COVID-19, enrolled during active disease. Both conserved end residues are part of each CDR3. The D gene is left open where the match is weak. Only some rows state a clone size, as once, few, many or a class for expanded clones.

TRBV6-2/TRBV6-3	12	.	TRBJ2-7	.	TGTGCCAGCAGTAGGACTATTTACGAGCAGTACTTC	CASSRTIYEQYF
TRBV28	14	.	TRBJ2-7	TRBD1	TGTGCCAGCAGTTTACCGGGACAGGCCGTAAAGCAGTACTTC	CASSLPGQAVKQYF
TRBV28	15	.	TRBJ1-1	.	TGTGCCAGCAAATTAGGGGTGCAGAGGAACACTGAAGCTTTCTTT	CASKLGVQRNTEAFF
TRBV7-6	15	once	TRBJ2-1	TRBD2	TGTGCCAGCAGCTCGAGACTAGCGGGGTACAATGAGCAGTTCTTC	CASSSRLAGYNEQFF
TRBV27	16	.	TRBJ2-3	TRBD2	TGTGCCAGCAGTTCACGCCTTAGCGGGGGGGCAGATACGCAGTATTTT	CASSSRLSGGADTQYF
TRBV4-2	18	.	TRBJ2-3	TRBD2	TGTGCCAGCAGCCAAGATGGACTAGCGGGGGCCCTCACAGATACGCAGTATTTT	CASSQDGLAGALTDTQYF
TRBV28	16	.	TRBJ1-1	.	TGTGCCAGCAGTTACCGCCTAGGGACTCCGGTAACTGAAGCTTTCTTT	CASSYRLGTPVTEAFF
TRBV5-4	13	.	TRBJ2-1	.	TGTGCCAGCAGCTTGAAGTCGACAGAAGCTTTGTTCTTC	CASSLKSTEALFF
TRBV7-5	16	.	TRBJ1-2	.	TGTGCCAGAAGCTACGGGACAGTTTCTTGGTCCTATGGCTACACCTTC	CARSYGTVSWSYGYTF
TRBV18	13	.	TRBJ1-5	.	TGTGCCAGCTCACCAGGAGAGGAACAGCCCCAGCATTTT	CASSPGEEQPQHF
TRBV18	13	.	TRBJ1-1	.	TGTGCCAGCCTCGAGGACTTCAACACTGAAGCTTTCTTT	CASLEDFNTEAFF
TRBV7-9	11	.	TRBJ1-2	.	TGTGCCAGCAGCAACTACTATGGCTACACCTTC	CASSNYYGYTF
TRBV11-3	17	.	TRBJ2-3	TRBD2	TGTGCCAGCAGCCTCCGGACTAGCGGGGATACCACAGATACGCAGTATTTT	CASSLRTSGDTTDTQYF
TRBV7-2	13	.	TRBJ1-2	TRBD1	TGTGCCAGCAGCCCCGTAGGGGGCAAGGGCTACACCTTC	CASSPVGGKGYTF
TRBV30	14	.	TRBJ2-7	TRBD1	TGTGCCTGGACCGGAGTGGCAGGGGGCCACGAGCAGTACTTC	CAWTGVAGGHEQYF
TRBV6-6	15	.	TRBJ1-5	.	TGTGCCAGCAGTTACGGCGGGGAGGCCAATCAGCCCCAGCATTTT	CASSYGGEANQPQHF
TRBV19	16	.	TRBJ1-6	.	TGTGCCAGTAGGCCGACAGCGTCAATCTATAATTCACCCCTCCACTTT	CASRPTASIYNSPLHF
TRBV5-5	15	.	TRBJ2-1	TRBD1	TGTGCCAGCAGCTTGACCGGGACAGGGCTGGATGAGCAGTTCTTC	CASSLTGTGLDEQFF
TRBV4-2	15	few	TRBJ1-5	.	TGTGCCAGCAGCCAAGTACAGGGTTTTAATCAGCCCCAGCATTTT	CASSQVQGFNQPQHF
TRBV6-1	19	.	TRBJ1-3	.	TGTGCCAGCAGTGAAGCTCCTGCCGCGCGGGAGTCTTGGAGAAACACCATATATTTT	CASSEAPAARESWRNTIYF
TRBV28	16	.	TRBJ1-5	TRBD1	TGTGCCAGCAGGCCTCCACAGGGGTATAGCAATCAGCCCCAGCATTTT	CASRPPQGYSNQPQHF
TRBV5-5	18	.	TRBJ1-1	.	TGTGCCAGCAGCTTGCGGCCCCGGGGGGGGCGGGGGAACACTGAAGCTTTCTTT	CASSLRPRGGRGNTEAFF
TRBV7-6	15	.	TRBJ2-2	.	TGTGCCAGCAGCTTTAGCCAGCTCCACACCGGGGAGCTGTTTTTT	CASSFSQLHTGELFF
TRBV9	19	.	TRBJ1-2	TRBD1	TGTGCCAGCAGCGTAGCCCCCCTACCTTACGGACAGGGGGACAGAGGCTACACCTTC	CASSVAPLPYGQGDRGYTF
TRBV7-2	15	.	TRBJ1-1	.	TGTGCCAGCAGCTTAATCCCTTCCCCGGGCACTGAAGCTTTCTTT	CASSLIPSPGTEAFF
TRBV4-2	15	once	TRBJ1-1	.	TGTGCCAGCAGCCGGAGGGACGCCCTGAACACTGAAGCTTTCTTT	CASSRRDALNTEAFF
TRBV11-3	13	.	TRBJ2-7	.	TGTGCCAGCAGCTTAGGGGCGTCCTACGAGCAGTACTTC	CASSLGASYEQYF
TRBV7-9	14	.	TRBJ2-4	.	TGTGCCAGCAGCTTAGGCGGGACCGCCACCATTCAGTACTTC	CASSLGGTATIQYF
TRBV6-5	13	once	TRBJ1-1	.	TGTGCCAGCAACGCAGGGTGGGACACTGAAGCTTTCTTT	CASNAGWDTEAFF
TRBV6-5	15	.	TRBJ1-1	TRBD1	TGTGCCAGCAGTCTTAGGACAGGGGGCATCGCTGAAGCTTTCTTT	CASSLRTGGIAEAFF
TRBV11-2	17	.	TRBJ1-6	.	TGTGCCAGCACCCTAGGCAGGGTGAACTCCTATAATTCACCCCTCCACTTT	CASTLGRVNSYNSPLHF
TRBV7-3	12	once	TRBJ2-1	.	TGTGCCAGCAGCTCAACTGGACTTAGGAAGTTCTTC	CASSSTGLRKFF
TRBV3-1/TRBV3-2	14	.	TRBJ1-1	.	TGTGCCAGCAGCCGGGTCTCAGGGGACACTGAAGCTTTCTTT	CASSRVSGDTEAFF
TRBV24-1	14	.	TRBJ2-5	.	TGTGCCACCAGTGAACCAGACAGACAAGAGACCCAGTACTTC	CATSEPDRQETQYF
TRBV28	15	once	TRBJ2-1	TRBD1	TGTGCCAGCAGTTTGTGGCAGGGGGAAGGAGATGAGCAGTTCTTC	CASSLWQGEGDEQFF
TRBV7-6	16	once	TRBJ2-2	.	TGTGCCAGCAGCCCATTCAGGGATGTCTCCACCGGGGAGCTGTTTTTT	CASSPFRDVSTGELFF
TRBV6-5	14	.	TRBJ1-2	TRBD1	TGTGCCAGCAGTCCACGACAGGGGGTCTATGGCTACACCTTC	CASSPRQGVYGYTF
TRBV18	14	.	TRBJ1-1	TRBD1	TGTGCCAGCTCACCAAACAGGGGCTTCACTGAAGCTTTCTTT	CASSPNRGFTEAFF
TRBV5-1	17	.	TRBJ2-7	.	TGCGCCAGCAGCTTACTCGATTCAGGGGCTTACTCCTACGAGCAGTACTTC	CASSLLDSGAYSYEQYF
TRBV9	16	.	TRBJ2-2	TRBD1	TGTGCCAGCAGCGAATCAGGGACAGGGGGCACCGGGGAGCTGTTTTTT	CASSESGTGGTGELFF
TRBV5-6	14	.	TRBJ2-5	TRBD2	TGTGCCAGCAGCTTCGCTAGCGGGGGAAAGACCCAGTACTTC	CASSFASGGKTQYF
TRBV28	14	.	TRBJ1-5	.	TGTGCCAGCAGTTTAGGGTCGGGGAATCAGCCCCAGCATTTT	CASSLGSGNQPQHF
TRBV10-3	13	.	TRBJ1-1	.	TGTGCCATCAGGGTTTTTAGTGAGACTGAAGCTTTCTTT	CAIRVFSETEAFF
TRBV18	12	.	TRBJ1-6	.	TGTGCCAGCTCACCTCGTAATTCACCCCTCCACTTT	CASSPRNSPLHF
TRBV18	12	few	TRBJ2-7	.	TGTGCCAGCTCACCGAGCTCCTACGAGCAGTACTTC	CASSPSSYEQYF
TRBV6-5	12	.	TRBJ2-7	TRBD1	TGTGCCACCCGGCAGGGGGTATACGAGCAGTACTTC	CATRQGVYEQYF
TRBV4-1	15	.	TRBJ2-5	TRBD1	TGCGCCAGCAGCCCCCGACAGGGGGGCCAAGAGACCCAGTACTTC	CASSPRQGGQETQYF
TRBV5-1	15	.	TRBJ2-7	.	TGCGCCAGCAGCTTGGACAGTTACATCACGCGCGAGCAGTACTTC	CASSLDSYITREQYF
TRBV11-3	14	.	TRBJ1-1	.	TGTGCCAGCAGCTTAGAGGGCCTAAACACTGAAGCTTTCTTT	CASSLEGLNTEAFF
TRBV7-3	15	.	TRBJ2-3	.	TGTGCCAGCAGCTTAACGGGGACTAGCACAGATACGCAGTATTTT	CASSLTGTSTDTQYF
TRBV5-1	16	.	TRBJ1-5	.	TGCGCCAGCAGCTTGGGGGATGGGGCCGGCAATCAGCCCCAGCATTTT	CASSLGDGAGNQPQHF
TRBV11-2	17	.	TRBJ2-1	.	TGTGCCAGCAGCTTAGCTCTCTCGCGGGATCCGAACAATGAGCAGTTCTTC	CASSLALSRDPNNEQFF
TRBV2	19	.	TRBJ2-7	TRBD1	TGTGCCAGCAGTGAACCTATAACAGGGGGCACTCCTATAGCGAACGAGCAGTACTTC	CASSEPITGGTPIANEQYF
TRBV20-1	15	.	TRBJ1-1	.	TGCAGTGCTAGTACGGGGGGTGGGAGGAAAACTGAAGCTTTCTTT	CSASTGGGRKTEAFF
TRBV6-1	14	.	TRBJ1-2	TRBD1	TGTGCCAGCAGGGGACAGGGGGTCGCCTATGGCTACACCTTC	CASRGQGVAYGYTF
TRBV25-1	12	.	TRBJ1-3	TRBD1	TGTGCCACCGGGACAGGGGTCGACACCATATATTTT	CATGTGVDTIYF
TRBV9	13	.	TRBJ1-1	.	TGTGCCAGCAGCGTTCAGGGGAACACTGAAGCTTTCTTT	CASSVQGNTEAFF
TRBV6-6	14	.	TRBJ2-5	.	TGTGCCAGCAGTTCGGTGGCGGGACAAGAGACCCAGTACTTC	CASSSVAGQETQYF
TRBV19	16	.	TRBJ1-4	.	TGTGCCAGTAGTATTCGGTCTGGACAACGAAATGAAAAACTGTTTTTT	CASSIRSGQRNEKLFF